The entry that follows covers one TCR beta chain sequence. Its target is unknown. The data belong to a study of graft-versus-host responses after intestinal transplantation. For the study at large: Multivisceral, liver-intestinal, or isolated intestinal transplants were received by the recipients. Uniformly, recipients were administered anti-thymocyte globulin induction with subsequent tacrolimus and steroids for around 3 years. Study results and caveats: Early after transplant, HvG declines were associated with peak levels of circulating GvH clones. Present in recipient marrow, GvH clones included some that appeared first in ileum or blood.

Measured with immunoSEQ multiplex PCR; TCRdb has only the in-frame clones, and not every one. The data show roughly 77,000 clones, with more than 70% seen just once and 2% to 3% held by the top ten. The sequence came from a human donor who received an intestinal transplant. Sequencing used unstimulated CD8+ T cells sorted from spleen or lymph node cells, obtained before intestinal transplant.

The CDR3 loop reads CAWAPGLLFNEQFF. The DNA of the CDR3 is TGTGCCTGGGCACCGGGACTACTCTTCAATGAGCAGTTCTTC. This chain joins TRBV30 and TRBJ2-1; 7 bases are a match to TRBD2. The CDR3 consists of 14 residues. After removal of 5 bases from V and 6 bases from J, the junction contained 10 bases not matched to a gene. CDR1 is GTSNPN, CDR2 SVGIG, per germline (reference sequence).